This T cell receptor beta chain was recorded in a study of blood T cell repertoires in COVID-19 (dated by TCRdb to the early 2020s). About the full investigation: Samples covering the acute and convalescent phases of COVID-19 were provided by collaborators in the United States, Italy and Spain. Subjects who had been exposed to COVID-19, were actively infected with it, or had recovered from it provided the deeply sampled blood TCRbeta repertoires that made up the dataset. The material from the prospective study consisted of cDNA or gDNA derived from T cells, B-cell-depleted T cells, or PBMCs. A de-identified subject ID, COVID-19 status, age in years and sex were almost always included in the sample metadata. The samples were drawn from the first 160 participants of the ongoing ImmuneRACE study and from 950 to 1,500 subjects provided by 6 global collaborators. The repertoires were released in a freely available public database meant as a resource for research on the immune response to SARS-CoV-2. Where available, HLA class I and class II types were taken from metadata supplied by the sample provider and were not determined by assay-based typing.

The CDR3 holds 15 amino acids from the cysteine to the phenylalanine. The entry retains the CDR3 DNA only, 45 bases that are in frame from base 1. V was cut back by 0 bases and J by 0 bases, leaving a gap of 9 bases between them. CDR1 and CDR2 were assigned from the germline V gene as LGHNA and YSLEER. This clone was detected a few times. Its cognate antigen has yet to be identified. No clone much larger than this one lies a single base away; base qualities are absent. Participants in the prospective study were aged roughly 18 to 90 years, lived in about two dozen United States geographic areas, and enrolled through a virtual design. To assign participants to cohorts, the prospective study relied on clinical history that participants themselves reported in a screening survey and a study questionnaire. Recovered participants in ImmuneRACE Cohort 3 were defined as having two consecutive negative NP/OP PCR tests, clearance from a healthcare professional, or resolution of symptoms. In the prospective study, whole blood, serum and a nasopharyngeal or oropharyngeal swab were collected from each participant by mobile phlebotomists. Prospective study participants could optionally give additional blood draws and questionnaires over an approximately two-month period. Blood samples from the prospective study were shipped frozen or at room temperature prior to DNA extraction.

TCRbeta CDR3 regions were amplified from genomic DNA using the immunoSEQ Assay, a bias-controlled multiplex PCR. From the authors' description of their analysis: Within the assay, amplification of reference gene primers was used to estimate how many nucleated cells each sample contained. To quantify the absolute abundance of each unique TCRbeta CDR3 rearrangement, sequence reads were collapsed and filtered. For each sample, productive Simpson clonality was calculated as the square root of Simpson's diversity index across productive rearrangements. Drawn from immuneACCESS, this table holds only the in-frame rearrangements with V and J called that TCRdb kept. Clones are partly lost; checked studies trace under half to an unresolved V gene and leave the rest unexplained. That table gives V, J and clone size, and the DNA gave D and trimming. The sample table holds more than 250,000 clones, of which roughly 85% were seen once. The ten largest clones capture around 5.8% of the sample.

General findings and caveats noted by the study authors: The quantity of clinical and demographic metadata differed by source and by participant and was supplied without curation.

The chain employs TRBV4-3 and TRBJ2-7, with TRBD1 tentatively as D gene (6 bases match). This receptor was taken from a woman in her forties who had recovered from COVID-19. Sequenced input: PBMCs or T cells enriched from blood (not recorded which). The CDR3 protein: CASSQDDRSSYEQYF. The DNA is TGCGCCAGCAGCCAAGATGACAGGAGCTCCTACGAGCAGTACTTC.